This T cell receptor beta chain came from a study of cytomegalovirus exposure and HLA in healthy donors. Overall study findings and caveats: Data from an earlier analysis indicated that most TCR beta V segments were productive either about 90% or about 30% of the time.

Primers for the PCR totalled 60 Vbeta and 13 Jbeta. Clones were read by immunoSEQ multiplex PCR, and TCRdb kept only the in-frame ones, dropping some. The table shows roughly 110,000 clones, with about four fifths occurring only once. CDR3 size: 16 residues. Trimming removed 5 bases from V and 1 base from J, with 15 bases in between. The germline gives CDR1 SGDLS, CDR2 YYNGEE. On this clone itself: What it recognizes is unknown.

Healthy people donating bone marrow made up the donors. The clonotype originates from a man aged 30-40 years in good health and CMV-seropositive. The chain has TRBV9 and TRBJ2-2, with D possibly TRBD1 on 6 matching bases. Sequences were obtained from PBMCs. CDR3 in amino acids: CASRGKTGQNTGELFF. The CDR3 coding sequence is TGTGCCAGCAGGGGAAAGACAGGCCAGAACACCGGGGAGCTGTTTTTT.